A selection of T cell receptor beta chains follows, all from one sample in a study of blood T cell repertoires in COVID-19. Repertoires were generated with immunoSEQ multiplex PCR, while TCRdb's copy carries only in-frame clones and drops some. In the table there are over 150,000 clones, roughly 84% of which are singletons. Sequences were obtained from peripheral blood. These receptors all come from a woman of 80 years or more with active or convalescent COVID-19. The CDR3 runs from the conserved cysteine through the conserved F or W. Fields, in order: clone size, J gene, V gene, D gene, CDR3 protein, CDR3 DNA. D genes are given only for firm matches. The size field is filled for only some rows; it gives once, few, many or a size class.

clone_size: .
j_call: TRBJ2-3
v_call: TRBV24-1
d_call: .
cdr3_aa: CATGSTDTQYF
cdr3_nt: TGTGCCACCGGCAGCACAGATACGCAGTATTTT

clone_size: .
j_call: TRBJ2-7
v_call: TRBV10-3
d_call: .
cdr3_aa: CATETDSYEQYF
cdr3_nt: TGTGCCACCGAGACAGACTCCTACGAGCAGTACTTC

clone_size: .
j_call: TRBJ2-7
v_call: TRBV7-9
d_call: TRBD2
cdr3_aa: CASGTSGRARSVEQYF
cdr3_nt: TGTGCCAGCGGGACTAGCGGGAGGGCCAGGTCGGTCGAGCAGTACTTC

clone_size: .
j_call: TRBJ1-2
v_call: TRBV9
d_call: TRBD1
cdr3_aa: CASSVAWGQSYGYTF
cdr3_nt: TGTGCCAGCAGCGTAGCTTGGGGACAGTCCTATGGCTACACCTTC

clone_size: .
j_call: TRBJ1-5
v_call: TRBV9
d_call: .
cdr3_aa: CASSVGAEQQEPQHF
cdr3_nt: TGTGCCAGCAGCGTGGGGGCGGAGCAACAGGAGCCCCAGCATTTT

clone_size: .
j_call: TRBJ2-7
v_call: TRBV7-9
d_call: TRBD2
cdr3_aa: CASSSEGLGRLSYEQYF
cdr3_nt: TGTGCCAGCAGCTCAGAGGGACTAGGCCGGTTGTCCTACGAGCAGTACTTC

clone_size: .
j_call: TRBJ2-3
v_call: TRBV4-1
d_call: .
cdr3_aa: CASSQDLLSPTDTQYF
cdr3_nt: TGCGCCAGCAGCCAAGATCTCTTATCCCCCACAGATACGCAGTATTTT

clone_size: .
j_call: TRBJ2-5
v_call: TRBV28
d_call: .
cdr3_aa: CASSAQAQETQYF
cdr3_nt: TGTGCCAGCAGCGCCCAGGCCCAAGAGACCCAGTACTTC

clone_size: .
j_call: TRBJ2-7
v_call: TRBV27
d_call: TRBD1
cdr3_aa: CASSPRGFGQGADEQYF
cdr3_nt: TGTGCCAGCAGTCCGAGGGGTTTCGGACAGGGGGCGGACGAGCAGTACTTC

clone_size: .
j_call: TRBJ1-5
v_call: TRBV19
d_call: TRBD1
cdr3_aa: CASSLTFRQGDNQPQHF
cdr3_nt: TGTGCCAGTAGTTTGACTTTTCGACAGGGGGACAATCAGCCCCAGCATTTT

clone_size: .
j_call: TRBJ2-1
v_call: TRBV21-1
d_call: .
cdr3_aa: CASSNPWTFNNEQFF
cdr3_nt: TGTGCCAGCAGCAATCCTTGGACTTTCAACAATGAGCAGTTCTTC

clone_size: .
j_call: TRBJ2-5
v_call: TRBV6-1
d_call: TRBD1
cdr3_aa: CASSEPGQGAYF
cdr3_nt: TGTGCCAGCAGTGAACCGGGACAGGGGGCTTACTTC

clone_size: once
j_call: TRBJ2-3
v_call: TRBV28
d_call: .
cdr3_aa: CASISWDNTQYF
cdr3_nt: TGTGCCAGCATCTCATGGGACAATACGCAGTATTTT

clone_size: once
j_call: TRBJ1-1
v_call: TRBV12-3/TRBV12-4
d_call: TRBD1
cdr3_aa: CASSRDRGTEAFF
cdr3_nt: TGTGCCAGCAGTCGGGACAGGGGGACTGAAGCTTTCTTT

clone_size: .
j_call: TRBJ2-5
v_call: TRBV2
d_call: .
cdr3_aa: CASSGPNGVQETQYF
cdr3_nt: TGTGCCAGCAGTGGCCCCAACGGGGTTCAAGAGACCCAGTACTTC

clone_size: .
j_call: TRBJ1-1
v_call: TRBV2
d_call: .
cdr3_aa: CASGFSRDRGTEAFF
cdr3_nt: TGTGCCAGCGGTTTCTCTCGTGATCGGGGCACTGAAGCTTTCTTT

clone_size: once
j_call: TRBJ2-3
v_call: TRBV6-2/TRBV6-3
d_call: TRBD2
cdr3_aa: CASSGLAGGPSTDTQYF
cdr3_nt: TGTGCCAGCAGCGGACTAGCGGGAGGGCCGAGCACAGATACGCAGTATTTT

clone_size: .
j_call: TRBJ1-1
v_call: TRBV4-1
d_call: .
cdr3_aa: CASSQVIGGDTEAFF
cdr3_nt: TGCGCCAGCAGCCAAGTAATAGGCGGGGACACTGAAGCTTTCTTT

clone_size: .
j_call: TRBJ1-6
v_call: TRBV2
d_call: .
cdr3_aa: CASRQRSQYNSPLHF
cdr3_nt: TGTGCCAGCAGGCAGCGATCCCAGTACAATTCACCCCTCCACTTT

clone_size: .
j_call: TRBJ1-5
v_call: TRBV30
d_call: .
cdr3_aa: CAWSGGSGNGQPQHF
cdr3_nt: TGTGCCTGGAGTGGGGGATCAGGGAATGGCCAGCCCCAGCATTTT

clone_size: .
j_call: TRBJ2-1
v_call: TRBV5-4
d_call: TRBD2
cdr3_aa: CASSLEAGRGSSNEQFF
cdr3_nt: TGTGCCAGCAGCTTGGAGGCGGGACGCGGGAGCTCCAATGAGCAGTTCTTC

clone_size: .
j_call: TRBJ2-7
v_call: TRBV6-6
d_call: TRBD1
cdr3_aa: CASSRLLTGDYEQYF
cdr3_nt: TGTGCCAGCAGTAGACTTTTGACAGGGGACTACGAGCAGTACTTC

clone_size: .
j_call: TRBJ2-7
v_call: TRBV6-1
d_call: TRBD1
cdr3_aa: CASSEDMGTGVYEQYF
cdr3_nt: TGTGCCAGCAGTGAAGATATGGGGACAGGGGTCTACGAGCAGTACTTC

clone_size: .
j_call: TRBJ2-3
v_call: TRBV3-1/TRBV3-2
d_call: .
cdr3_aa: CASSQAVTDTQYF
cdr3_nt: TGTGCCAGCAGCCAAGCGGTGACAGATACGCAGTATTTT

clone_size: .
j_call: TRBJ2-2
v_call: TRBV19
d_call: TRBD2
cdr3_aa: CASTTAGGMGTGELFF
cdr3_nt: TGTGCCAGTACTACAGCGGGAGGGATGGGGACCGGGGAGCTGTTTTTT

clone_size: .
j_call: TRBJ2-1
v_call: TRBV7-2
d_call: .
cdr3_aa: CASSLRSTPGKQFF
cdr3_nt: TGTGCCAGCAGCTTAAGGTCGACACCAGGCAAGCAGTTCTTC

clone_size: .
j_call: TRBJ2-1
v_call: TRBV6-2/TRBV6-3
d_call: TRBD2
cdr3_aa: CASSYLAGGVYNEQFF
cdr3_nt: TGTGCCAGCAGTTACCTAGCGGGAGGGGTATACAATGAGCAGTTCTTC

clone_size: .
j_call: TRBJ2-7
v_call: TRBV5-4
d_call: TRBD2
cdr3_aa: CASSPVTSGRAWEQYF
cdr3_nt: TGTGCCAGCAGCCCCGTGACTAGCGGGAGGGCCTGGGAGCAGTACTTC

clone_size: .
j_call: TRBJ2-5
v_call: TRBV15
d_call: TRBD1
cdr3_aa: CATSTGQGETQYF
cdr3_nt: TGTGCCACCAGCACCGGACAGGGAGAGACCCAGTACTTC

clone_size: .
j_call: TRBJ1-2
v_call: TRBV7-9
d_call: .
cdr3_aa: CASSPERGAGDYGYTF
cdr3_nt: TGTGCCAGCAGCCCCGAACGGGGGGCGGGTGACTATGGCTACACCTTC